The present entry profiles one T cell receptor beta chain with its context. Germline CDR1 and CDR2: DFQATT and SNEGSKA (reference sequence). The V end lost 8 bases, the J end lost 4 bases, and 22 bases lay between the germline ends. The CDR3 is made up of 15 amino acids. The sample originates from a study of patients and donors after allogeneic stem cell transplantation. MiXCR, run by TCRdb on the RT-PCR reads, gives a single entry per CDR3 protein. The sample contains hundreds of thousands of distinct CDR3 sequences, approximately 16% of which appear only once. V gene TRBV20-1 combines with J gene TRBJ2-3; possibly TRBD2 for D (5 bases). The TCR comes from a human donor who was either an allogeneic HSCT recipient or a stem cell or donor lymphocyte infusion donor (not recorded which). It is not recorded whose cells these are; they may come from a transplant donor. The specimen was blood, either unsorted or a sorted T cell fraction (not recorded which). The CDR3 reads CSIPPSGSKSDTQYF. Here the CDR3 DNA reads TGCAGTATTCCGCCCTCGGGATCAAAGTCAGATACGCAGTATTTT.